The rows below give T cell receptor beta chains drawn from one sample of a study of T cell repertoires in cytomegalovirus infection. Antigens of these TCRs are unknown. TCRdb reprocessed the reads with MiXCR, giving one entry per CDR3 protein. The table includes about 830,000 distinct CDR3 sequences, 30% to 35% detected once. This sample comprised cultured CD8+ T cells from PBMCs, obtained from culture after CMV antigen stimulation. Receptors originate from a human donor in good health (CMV status not recorded). Some clones in this sample may be carry-over from other donors' samples. Both conserved end residues are part of each CDR3. A D gene is named only where the DNA matches it firmly. Clone size is given for some rows only: seen once, a few or many times, or a class if the clone is expanded.

d_gene	v_gene	j_gene	abundance	CDR3aa	CDR3nt
TRBD1	TRBV7-6	TRBJ1-1	NA	CASSHRDRDTEAFF	TGTGCCAGCAGCCACCGGGACAGAGACACTGAAGCTTTCTTT
TRBD2	TRBV12-3/TRBV12-4	TRBJ2-7	few	CASSWGLAGALSSYEQYF	TGTGCCAGCAGTTGGGGACTAGCGGGGGCCTTGAGCTCCTACGAGCAGTACTTC
NA	TRBV12-3/TRBV12-4	TRBJ2-3	few	CASILGSPADTQYF	TGTGCCAGCATCCTTGGCTCTCCGGCGGATACGCAGTATTTT
NA	TRBV7-9	TRBJ2-1	many	CASSLEAWEQFF	TGTGCCAGCAGCTTAGAGGCCTGGGAGCAGTTCTTC
NA	TRBV27	TRBJ2-5	NA	CVSSLVRWGTQYF	TGTGTCAGCAGTTTAGTCAGATGGGGGACCCAGTACTTC
NA	TRBV5-5	TRBJ1-4	NA	CASSEGDGRINEKLFF	TGTGCCAGCAGCGAAGGAGACGGACGGATTAATGAAAAACTGTTTTTT
NA	TRBV20-1	TRBJ1-6	few	CSALFMSLLHF	TGCAGTGCTCTCTTTATGTCTCTCCTCCACTTT
NA	TRBV6-5	TRBJ1-2	few	CASSYAGQWGYGYTF	TGTGCCAGCAGTTATGCAGGCCAATGGGGCTATGGCTACACCTTC
NA	TRBV19	TRBJ1-1	NA	CASGSWGTEAFF	TGTGCCAGCGGCAGCTGGGGGACTGAAGCTTTCTTT
NA	TRBV7-9	TRBJ1-2	many	CASSLGAGEGYTF	TGTGCCAGCAGCTTAGGTGCAGGGGAAGGCTACACCTTC
TRBD1	TRBV7-4	TRBJ1-2	once	CASSLGYTDRGSYGYTF	TGTGCCAGCAGCCTTGGTTATACGGACAGGGGATCCTATGGCTACACCTTC
TRBD2	TRBV12-3/TRBV12-4	TRBJ2-1	NA	CASGKEASGGYNEQFF	TGTGCCAGCGGAAAGGAGGCTAGCGGGGGTTACAATGAGCAGTTCTTC
NA	TRBV9	TRBJ2-3	NA	CASNDGDRTDTQYF	TGTGCCAGCAACGACGGGGACCGCACAGATACGCAGTATTTT
NA	TRBV12-5	TRBJ2-2	NA	CASGLIVSGAGTGELFF	TGTGCTAGTGGTTTGATCGTTTCTGGGGCGGGCACCGGGGAGCTGTTTTTT
NA	TRBV6-2/TRBV6-3	TRBJ1-1	NA	CASSYDRRLSSWAPLRNTEAFF	TGTGCCAGCAGTTATGACCGCCGACTCTCCAGCTGGGCCCCCTTAAGGAACACTGAAGCTTTCTTT
NA	TRBV12-5	TRBJ1-1	few	CASGFAGSEAFF	TGTGCTAGTGGTTTTGCGGGTTCTGAAGCTTTCTTT
NA	TRBV24-1	TRBJ2-4	NA	CATSDGPWGENIQYF	TGTGCCACCAGTGACGGGCCGTGGGGCGAAAACATTCAGTACTTC
NA	TRBV7-3	TRBJ1-2	NA	CAVQPGAYGYTF	TGTGCCGTTCAACCAGGGGCCTATGGCTACACCTTC
TRBD1	TRBV27	TRBJ1-2	few	CASSFIGTGSYGYTF	TGTGCCAGCAGTTTCATCGGGACAGGGAGCTATGGCTACACCTTC
NA	TRBV7-9	TRBJ2-6	few	CASSLAKAGPLSGANVLTF	TGTGCCAGCAGCTTAGCAAAGGCAGGACCCTTATCTGGGGCCAACGTCCTGACTTTC
NA	TRBV12-3/TRBV12-4	TRBJ1-1	NA	CASQKQSTGDTEAFF	TGTGCCAGCCAAAAACAGAGTACGGGGGACACTGAAGCTTTCTTT
NA	TRBV7-2	TRBJ1-1	few	CASSPPTGRVTEAFF	TGTGCCAGCAGCCCCCCCACTGGGAGGGTGACTGAAGCTTTCTTT
NA	TRBV27	TRBJ2-1	few	CASSSNQLRQEQFF	TGTGCCAGCAGTTCCAACCAATTACGACAGGAGCAGTTCTTC
NA	TRBV7-6	TRBJ2-6	NA	CASSPGPRSGANVLTF	TGTGCTAGCAGCCCGGGACCGCGCTCTGGGGCCAACGTCCTGACTTTC
NA	TRBV28	TRBJ2-2	NA	CASSGVPGVGTLNANTGELFF	TGTGCCAGCAGTGGCGTCCCGGGGGTAGGCACCCTAAACGCGAACACCGGGGAGCTGTTTTTT
TRBD1	TRBV11-2	TRBJ2-7	NA	CASSLLRDRNYEQYF	TGTGCCAGCAGCTTATTAAGGGACAGAAACTACGAGCAGTACTTC
TRBD2	TRBV7-9	TRBJ2-5	few	CASSPSLAGGRGAQYF	TGTGCCAGCAGCCCCTCTCTAGCGGGGGGGCGAGGGGCCCAGTACTTC
TRBD2	TRBV27	TRBJ2-2	NA	CASSGGLPGELFF	TGTGCCAGCAGTGGGGGACTACCCGGGGAGCTGTTTTTT
TRBD2	TRBV9	TRBJ2-3	NA	CASSERVAGGETDTQYF	TGTGCCAGCAGCGAGAGAGTAGCGGGGGGGGAAACAGATACGCAGTATTTT
NA	TRBV12-3/TRBV12-4	TRBJ2-1	many	CASRDPSGQSNEQFF	TGTGCCAGCAGGGACCCCTCGGGGCAGAGTAATGAGCAGTTCTTC
NA	TRBV7-4	TRBJ1-2	NA	CANSYRDGYGYTF	TGTGCCAACAGTTACCGGGACGGCTATGGCTACACCTTC
TRBD1	TRBV19	TRBJ1-2	few	CASIPGQGNYGYTF	TGTGCCAGTATTCCGGGACAGGGGAATTATGGCTACACCTTC
TRBD1	TRBV29-1	TRBJ1-2	few	CSVGTGADGYTF	TGCAGCGTTGGTACAGGGGCTGACGGCTACACCTTC
NA	TRBV7-4	TRBJ1-4	NA	CASSRREDREKLFF	TGTGCCAGCAGCCGCCGAGAAGACAGGGAAAAACTGTTTTTT
NA	TRBV6-6	TRBJ2-2	NA	CASRLTPLPSNGNHGELFF	TGTGCCAGCAGACTTACCCCTCTCCCCAGCAACGGCAATCACGGGGAGCTGTTTTTT
NA	TRBV12-3/TRBV12-4	TRBJ1-5	NA	CASRLRGGEADQPQHF	TGTGCCAGCAGGTTACGAGGGGGTGAGGCCGATCAGCCCCAGCATTTT
NA	TRBV4-1	TRBJ2-6	few	CASSRGANVLTF	TGCGCCAGCAGCCGAGGGGCCAACGTCCTGACTTTC
NA	TRBV7-9	TRBJ1-1	NA	CASSLGRTLRQRGTEAFF	TGTGCCAGCAGCTTAGGCCGAACCCTGAGACAGAGGGGCACTGAAGCTTTCTTT
NA	TRBV5-4	TRBJ1-1	NA	CASSLKTTANTEAFF	TGTGCCAGCAGCTTAAAAACGACGGCGAACACTGAAGCTTTCTTT
NA	TRBV6-5	TRBJ2-3	many	CASSYSTWGTDTQYF	TGTGCCAGCAGTTACTCGACGTGGGGCACAGATACGCAGTATTTT
NA	TRBV12-3/TRBV12-4	TRBJ1-1	NA	CASSSSKTVNTEAFF	TGTGCCAGCAGTTCGTCCAAGACAGTGAACACTGAAGCTTTCTTT
TRBD1	TRBV7-2	TRBJ1-2	NA	CAGSSLLMTGGNGYTF	TGTGCCGGCAGCTCTCTACTAATGACAGGGGGAAATGGCTACACCTTC
NA	TRBV12-5	TRBJ2-1	NA	CASGPREAGNEQFF	TGTGCTAGTGGACCGCGCGAGGCAGGCAATGAGCAGTTCTTC
NA	TRBV7-6	TRBJ2-4	many	CASSPLEGAKNIQYF	TGTGCCAGCAGCCCCCTGGAGGGGGCCAAAAACATTCAGTACTTC
TRBD1	TRBV7-9	TRBJ1-6	many	CASSPGQGLGSPLHF	TGTGCCAGCAGCCCCGGACAGGGATTGGGTTCACCCCTCCACTTT
TRBD2	TRBV7-2	TRBJ2-2	few	CASSPRLAGAQSGELFF	TGTGCCAGCAGCCCAAGACTAGCGGGGGCCCAGAGCGGGGAGCTGTTTTTT